The 19 T cell receptor beta chains in this list originate from one sample, sequenced in a study of cytomegalovirus exposure and HLA in healthy donors. Data came from immunoSEQ multiplex PCR; TCRdb stores just in-frame clones and leaves some out. The table records approximately 160,000 clones, approximately 88% of them present only once. Sequenced material: PBMCs. The receptor set was obtained from a man aged 25-45 years in good health and CMV-seropositive.

This clone was observed a single time. The rearrangement joins TRBV5-1 to TRBJ2-7, with a possible D match to TRBD1 (6 bases). The germline V gene encodes CDR1 SGHRS and CDR2 YFSETQ. The length of the CDR3 is 13 residues. V lost 4 bases to trimming and J lost 0 bases, with 8 bases between them. The CDR3 DNA reads TGCGCCAGCAGCGGACAGCTCTCCTACGAGCAGTACTTC. Protein product: CASSGQLSYEQYF.

The rearrangement joins TRBV4-1 to TRBJ2-7; D perhaps matches TRBD1 (6 bases). Germline CDR1 MGHRA, CDR2 YSYEKL. The CDR3 is 16 amino acids. V lost 2 bases and J 2 bases, leaving 16 bases between the germline ends. This CDR3 is CASSQPLGASPYEQYF. The CDR3 bases are TGCGCCAGCAGCCAACCCCTGGGGGCTAGCCCCTACGAGCAGTACTTC.

The chain recombines TRBV19 with TRBJ2-1; 8 nucleotides agree with TRBD2. From germline, CDR1 is LNHDA and CDR2 SQIVND (reference sequence). The trim removed 3 bases at V and 2 bases at J, leaving 3 bases unmatched. The CDR3 is made up of 15 amino acids. CDR3 coding DNA: TGTGCCAGTAGTATCCAACTAGCGGCCTACAATGAGCAGTTCTTC. Translating it yields CASSIQLAAYNEQFF.

This chain uses TRBV7-2 with TRBJ2-7; D perhaps matches TRBD2 (7 bases). Germline V CDR1 and CDR2: SGHTA, FQGNSA. V was cut by 1 base and J by 3 bases, with 13 bases left in between. The CDR3 is made up of 15 amino acids. The CDR3 spells CASSLVGGGDYEQYF. As DNA, the CDR3 is TGTGCCAGCAGCTTAGTAGGGGGGGGCGACTACGAGCAGTACTTC.

This chain uses TRBV13 with TRBJ1-5, with D perhaps TRBD1 (6 bases). Germline-derived CDR1 and CDR2 are PRHDT and FYEKMQ (reference sequence). V was pared by 2 bases and J by 2 bases, with 13 bases between. This CDR3 spans 16 amino acids. The CDR3 sequence is CASSLRGRGGNQPQHF. CDR3 in DNA: TGTGCCAGCAGCTTACGGGGCAGGGGAGGCAATCAGCCCCAGCATTTT.

This clone was found once. The chain combines TRBV5-1 with TRBJ2-1; D may be TRBD1 (6 bases). The V end lost 4 bases, the J end lost 4 bases, and 18 bases lay between the germline ends. The germline V gene has CDR1 SGHRS and CDR2 YFSETQ. The CDR3 spans 16 residues. In DNA form, the CDR3 reads TGCGCCAGCAGCCTCCTCGTGGGGGCGGAATACAATGAGCAGTTCTTC. Residues: CASSLLVGAEYNEQFF.

This sequence joins TRBV11-2 and TRBJ2-5, with D possibly matching TRBD1 (5 bases). The CDR3 spans 14 residues. Deletions cut 2 bases from V and 1 base from J, with 8 bases between. CDR1 is SGHAT, CDR2 FQNNGV, per germline. This CDR3 is CASSLWGFQETQYF. DNA of the CDR3: TGTGCCAGCAGCTTATGGGGCTTCCAAGAGACCCAGTACTTC.

V is TRBV10-3 and J is TRBJ1-1; D ambiguous. Trimming pared 4 bases from V and 7 bases from J, leaving 13 bases between. The CDR3 spans 13 residues. From germline, CDR1 is ENHRY and CDR2 SYGVKD. The CDR3 region is CAISVEQRIEAFF. As DNA, the CDR3 is TGTGCCATCAGTGTTGAACAGAGAATTGAAGCTTTCTTT.

V gene TRBV6-1 combines with J gene TRBJ2-6; weak D call: TRBD1 (5 bases). This CDR3 comprises 19 residues. The V gene's germline CDR1 is MNHNS and CDR2 SASEGT. Trimming pared 2 bases from V and 3 bases from J, leaving 20 bases between. The CDR3 DNA reads TGTGCCAGCAGTGAAATGAGACAGCTGAAATCGTTTGGGGCCAACGTCCTGACTTTC. Translated: CASSEMRQLKSFGANVLTF.

This sequence joins TRBV30 and TRBJ2-7; 11 bases are a match to TRBD2. From germline, CDR1 is GTSNPN and CDR2 SVGIG (reference sequence). This CDR3 contains 14 residues. Trimming cost V 4 bases and J 5 bases; bases outside gene matches: 7. The CDR3 sequence: CAWNLRGLADEQYF. CDR3 nucleotide sequence: TGTGCCTGGAATTTAAGGGGACTAGCGGACGAGCAGTACTTC.

J is TRBJ2-3 and V is TRBV7-3; a weak D match, TRBD2 (5 bases). CDR3 length: 14 amino acids. V lost 2 bases to trimming and J lost 9 bases, with 15 bases between them. From germline, CDR1 is SGHTA and CDR2 FQGTGA. The CDR3 region has the DNA TGTGCCAGCAGCTTAGACCCGTCGGAGGCGACGCAGTATTTT. Protein product: CASSLDPSEATQYF. Based on the CDR3 plus reference TRBV7-3 and TRBJ2-3, the full variable domain is GAGVSQTPSNKVTEKGKYVELRCDPISGHTALYWYRQSLGQGPEFLIYFQGTGAADDSGLPNDRFFAVRPEGSVSTLKIQRTERGDSAVYLCASSLDPSEATQYFGPGTRLTVL.

V and J are TRBV11-2 and TRBJ1-1; tentatively, D is TRBD1 (6 bases). Trimming cost V 3 bases and J 5 bases, with 13 bases left between them. The germline V gene has CDR1 SGHAT and CDR2 FQNNGV. The CDR3 length is 14 residues. CDR3: CASSFGQGWTEAFF. The CDR3 DNA reads TGTGCCAGCAGCTTTGGCCAGGGGTGGACTGAAGCTTTCTTT.

This chain joins TRBV5-8 and TRBJ2-6; D might be TRBD1 (7 bases). Trimming took 4 bases from V and 1 from J, leaving 15 bases between them. CDR1 and CDR2 (germline): SGHTS, YDEGEE. The CDR3 sequence is 17 residues long. This CDR3 is CASSPGDSLSGANVLTF. The CDR3 DNA reads as TGTGCCAGCAGCCCGGGGGACAGCCTATCTGGGGCCAACGTCCTGACTTTC.

The genes are TRBV28 and TRBJ1-5; tentatively, D is TRBD1 (6 bases). This CDR3 comprises 16 residues. CDR1 is MDHEN and CDR2 is SYDVKM in the germline V gene. The ends were cut back, 5 bases at V and 4 bases at J, with 18 bases in the middle. The CDR3 protein is CASSPSSGVRNQPQHF. CDR3 bases: TGTGCCAGCAGTCCATCCTCAGGGGTCAGGAATCAGCCCCAGCATTTT.

This clone was seen once. This CDR3 is CASSQGTQTGEQFF. The CDR3 nucleotides are TGCGCCAGCAGCCAAGGAACCCAAACGGGTGAGCAGTTCTTC. The chain carries TRBV4-1 and TRBJ2-1; D not certain. V lost 1 base and J 9 bases, leaving 13 bases between the germline ends. CDR1 MGHRA and CDR2 YSYEKL come from the germline V gene. The CDR3 has 14 residues.

The chain carries TRBV13 and TRBJ2-5, with D possibly TRBD2 on 5 matching bases. The CDR3 spans 13 residues. Germline loops: CDR1 PRHDT, CDR2 FYEKMQ (reference sequence). V gave up 7 bases and J gave up 5 bases, with 14 bases separating them. The CDR3: CASTTAGFETQYF. The CDR3 DNA reads as TGTGCCAGCACCACGGCGGGCTTCGAGACCCAGTACTTC. Using reference TRBV13 and TRBJ2-5 for the parts outside the CDR3, the full variable domain is AAGVIQSPRHLIKEKRETATLKCYPIPRHDTVYWYQQGPGQDPQFLISFYEKMQSDKGSIPDRFSAQQFSDYHSELNMSSLELGDSALYFCASTTAGFETQYFGPGTRLLVL.

This clone came up once. One junction end disagrees with the germline gene, perhaps due to a read error. The V call is TRBV13, the J call TRBJ2-5; 10 bases match TRBD2. Germline V gene data show CDR1 as PRHDT and CDR2 as FYEKMQ (reference sequence). The CDR3 totals 17 residues. The CDR3 DNA sequence: TGTGCCAGCAGCCTAGGACTAGCGGAGGAGGGCGAAGAGACCCAGTACTTC. Amino acids: CASSLGLAEEGEETQYF.

V is TRBV25-1 and J is TRBJ2-7; 8 bases are a match to TRBD1. Trimming removed 3 bases from V and 2 bases from J; junction bases left unmatched: 6. This CDR3 is built from 15 residues. Germline CDR1 reads MGHDK; CDR2 reads SYGVNS. This chain's CDR3 is CASSEVQGVTYEQYF. CDR3 nucleotide sequence: TGTGCCAGCAGTGAGGTACAGGGGGTTACCTACGAGCAGTACTTC.

This rearrangement joins TRBV5-1 to TRBJ2-3, with a weak D call TRBD2 (6 bases). The V and J ends lost 7 bases and 1 base respectively, with 16 bases between them. This CDR3 contains 15 residues. In germline, CDR1 is SGHRS, CDR2 YFSETQ. The chain's CDR3 is CASGAGTGGTDTQYF. The CDR3 DNA is TGCGCCAGCGGGGCCGGGACGGGAGGCACAGATACGCAGTATTTT.